These T cell receptor beta chains were read from a single sample in a study of STAT3 mutations in large granular lymphocyte leukemia. Sequencing was performed with immunoSEQ multiplex PCR; in TCRdb, only in-frame clones are kept and a portion is missing. This sample has under 35,000 clones, with over 60% found just once. Material for sequencing was peripheral blood mononuclear cells. The receptors shown here come from a woman in her forties or fifties with T-cell large granular lymphocyte leukemia. Some clones in this sample may be carry-over from other donors' samples. The CDR3 runs from the conserved cysteine through the conserved F or W. Fields, in order: V gene, clone size, D gene, J gene, CDR3 DNA, CDR3 protein. A D gene is named only where the DNA matches it firmly. Not every row has a clone size; where given, it reads once, few, many or a size class.

V gene: TRBV28; clone size: NA; D gene: TRBD2; J gene: TRBJ2-1; CDR3 DNA: TGTGCCAGCAGTACCCGGGTGGCGGGAGGAAAAGGCAATGAGCAGTTCTTC; CDR3 protein: CASSTRVAGGKGNEQFF
V gene: TRBV18; clone size: NA; D gene: TRBD1; J gene: TRBJ1-1; CDR3 DNA: TGTGCCAGCTCCCCGACAGGGACCAACACTGAAGCTTTCTTT; CDR3 protein: CASSPTGTNTEAFF
V gene: TRBV5-4; clone size: NA; D gene: TRBD2; J gene: TRBJ2-2; CDR3 DNA: TGTGCCAGCAGCCCGGGACTAGCGGTCGGGGAGCTGTTTTTT; CDR3 protein: CASSPGLAVGELFF
V gene: TRBV18; clone size: once; D gene: TRBD1; J gene: TRBJ1-5; CDR3 DNA: TGTGCCAGCTCACCCTTACCCCGGGACAGCCGCAATCAGCCCCAGCATTTT; CDR3 protein: CASSPLPRDSRNQPQHF
V gene: TRBV14; clone size: NA; D gene: NA; J gene: TRBJ2-3; CDR3 DNA: TGTGCCAGCAGCCAAGATGGGGGTGGCACAGATACGCAGTATTTT; CDR3 protein: CASSQDGGGTDTQYF
V gene: TRBV5-1; clone size: NA; D gene: NA; J gene: TRBJ1-2; CDR3 DNA: TGCGCCAGCAGCTTGGGGCGGGACAACGCCTTC; CDR3 protein: CASSLGRDNAF
V gene: TRBV7-9; clone size: NA; D gene: TRBD2; J gene: TRBJ2-5; CDR3 DNA: TGTGCCAGCAGCTTTTTAGCGGGGCTACAAGAGACCCAGTACTTC; CDR3 protein: CASSFLAGLQETQYF
V gene: TRBV5-1; clone size: once; D gene: TRBD1; J gene: TRBJ1-4; CDR3 DNA: TGCGCCAGCAGCCTGACAGGGGATCACGGGATGTGGGATGAAAAACTGTTTTTT; CDR3 protein: CASSLTGDHGMWDEKLFF
V gene: TRBV29-1; clone size: NA; D gene: NA; J gene: TRBJ2-2; CDR3 DNA: TGCAGCGTTGAGGTGGTGGGAAGGCCGAACACCGGGGAGCTGTTTTTT; CDR3 protein: CSVEVVGRPNTGELFF
V gene: TRBV11-2; clone size: NA; D gene: NA; J gene: TRBJ1-2; CDR3 DNA: TGTGCCAGCAGCCCCCGGAGGGGGACGCTCGACGGGGAATATGGCTACACCTTC; CDR3 protein: CASSPRRGTLDGEYGYTF
V gene: TRBV18; clone size: NA; D gene: NA; J gene: TRBJ2-7; CDR3 DNA: TGTGCCAGCTCACCAGAGTGGACACCCTCGGGGCAGTACTTC; CDR3 protein: CASSPEWTPSGQYF
V gene: TRBV7-8; clone size: NA; D gene: NA; J gene: TRBJ2-3; CDR3 DNA: TGTGCCAGCAGTCAGGGCACAGATACGCAGTATTTT; CDR3 protein: CASSQGTDTQYF
V gene: TRBV5-5; clone size: medium-sized; D gene: NA; J gene: TRBJ1-1; CDR3 DNA: TGTGCCAGCAGCTTGGACGACTTGAACACTGAAGCTTTCTTT; CDR3 protein: CASSLDDLNTEAFF
V gene: TRBV9; clone size: NA; D gene: NA; J gene: TRBJ2-1; CDR3 DNA: TGTGCCAGCAGCGTAGGTGGGGGCTCCTACAATGAGCAGTTCTTC; CDR3 protein: CASSVGGGSYNEQFF
V gene: TRBV5-5; clone size: NA; D gene: NA; J gene: TRBJ2-5; CDR3 DNA: TGTGCCAGCAGCTTGGGACATATCCAAGAGACCCAGTACTTC; CDR3 protein: CASSLGHIQETQYF
V gene: TRBV28; clone size: few; D gene: NA; J gene: TRBJ1-5; CDR3 DNA: TGTGCCAGCAGTTTGGCAGGGACGATTAGGCCCCAGCATTTT; CDR3 protein: CASSLAGTIRPQHF
V gene: TRBV15; clone size: NA; D gene: NA; J gene: TRBJ2-7; CDR3 DNA: TGTGCCACCAGGGACATTCAAGAAGAGCAGTACTTC; CDR3 protein: CATRDIQEEQYF
V gene: TRBV7-9; clone size: few; D gene: TRBD1; J gene: TRBJ1-2; CDR3 DNA: TGTGCCAGCAGCCACTACAGGGGAGGCTACACCTTC; CDR3 protein: CASSHYRGGYTF
V gene: TRBV5-1; clone size: NA; D gene: TRBD1; J gene: TRBJ1-1; CDR3 DNA: TGCGCCAGCAGCTTGGTGGGAGGGGGCATCACTGAAGCTTTCTTT; CDR3 protein: CASSLVGGGITEAFF
V gene: TRBV10-2; clone size: NA; D gene: NA; J gene: TRBJ2-3; CDR3 DNA: TGCGCCACCAGAAGTGGAGATACGCAGTATTTT; CDR3 protein: CATRSGDTQYF